This T cell receptor beta chain was found in a study of T cell responses to AZD1222 COVID-19 vaccine. This clone was seen just once. Deletions cut 0 bases from V and 1 base from J, with 10 bases between. The CDR3 covers 15 residues. The germline V gene encodes CDR1 SGDLS and CDR2 YYNGEE. Assay: immunoSEQ multiplex PCR; the TCRdb copy retains only in-frame clones and omits some. Among about 180,000 clones listed, 88% were seen once. Sequenced material: peripheral blood, taken 28 days after the second AZD1222 dose. V is TRBV9 and J is TRBJ1-1; perhaps TRBD1 as D (6 bases). This TCR derives from an adult who received the AZD1222 COVID-19 vaccine. CDR3 in amino acids: CASSVDGQPNTEAFF. CDR3 coding DNA: TGTGCCAGCAGCGTAGATGGACAGCCGAACACTGAAGCTTTCTTT.